The entry below describes one T cell receptor beta chain. Its antigen is undetermined. This entry is derived from a study of T cells in localized non-small cell lung cancer. Study conclusions and caveats: Exceeding tumor, uninvolved adjacent lung had the highest T cell clonality. Heterogeneity cannot be ruled out, as sequencing used one tumor region only. Appearing in adjacent lung were a median around 60 of the top 100 tumor clones.

The method was immunoSEQ multiplex PCR; TCRdb's version includes in-frame clones alone and lacks a portion of them. The table shows 30,000 to 35,000 clones, with about nine tenths occurring only once. The material sequenced was peripheral blood, taken before any cancer treatment. The TCR was taken from a woman aged 40-69 years with stage I lung adenocarcinoma.

The CDR3 loop is CASSPTGQFYQPQHF. DNA for the CDR3: TGTGCCAGCAGTCCTACCGGACAATTCTATCAGCCCCAGCATTTT. The chain joins TRBV7-2 to TRBJ1-5, with a tentative D call TRBD1 (5 bases). This CDR3 is built from 15 residues. Germline assignment: CDR1 SGHTA and CDR2 FQGNSA. The V and J ends lost 6 bases and 5 bases respectively, with 17 bases between them.